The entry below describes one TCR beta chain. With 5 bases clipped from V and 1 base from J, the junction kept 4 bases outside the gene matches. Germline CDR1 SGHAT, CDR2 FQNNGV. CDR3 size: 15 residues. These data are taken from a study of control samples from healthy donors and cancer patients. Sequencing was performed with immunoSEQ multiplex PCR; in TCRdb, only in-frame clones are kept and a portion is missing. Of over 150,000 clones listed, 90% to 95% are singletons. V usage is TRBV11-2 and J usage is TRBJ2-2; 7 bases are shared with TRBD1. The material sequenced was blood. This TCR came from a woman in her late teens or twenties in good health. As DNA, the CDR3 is TGTGCCAGCAGCCTGCGGACAGGGAACACCGGGGAGCTGTTTTTT. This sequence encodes CASSLRTGNTGELFF.